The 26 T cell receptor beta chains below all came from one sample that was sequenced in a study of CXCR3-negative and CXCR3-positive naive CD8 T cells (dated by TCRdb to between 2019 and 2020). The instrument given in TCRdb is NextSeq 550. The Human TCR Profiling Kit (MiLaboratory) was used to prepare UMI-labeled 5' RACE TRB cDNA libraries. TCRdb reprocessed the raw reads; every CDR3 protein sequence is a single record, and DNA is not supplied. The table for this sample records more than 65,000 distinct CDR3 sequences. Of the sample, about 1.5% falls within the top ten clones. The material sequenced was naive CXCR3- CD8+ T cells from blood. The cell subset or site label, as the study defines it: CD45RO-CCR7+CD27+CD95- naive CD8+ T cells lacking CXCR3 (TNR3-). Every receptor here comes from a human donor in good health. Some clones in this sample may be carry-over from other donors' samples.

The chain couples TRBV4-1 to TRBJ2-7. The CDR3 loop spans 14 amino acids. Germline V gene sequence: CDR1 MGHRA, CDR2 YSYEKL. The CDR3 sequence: CASSQASNPYEQYF.

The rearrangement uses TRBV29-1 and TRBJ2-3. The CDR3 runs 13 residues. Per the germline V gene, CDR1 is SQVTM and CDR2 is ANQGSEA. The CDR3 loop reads CSVEDGLTDTQYF.

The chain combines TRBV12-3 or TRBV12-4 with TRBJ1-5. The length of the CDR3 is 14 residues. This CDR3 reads CASTIYGRNQPQHF.

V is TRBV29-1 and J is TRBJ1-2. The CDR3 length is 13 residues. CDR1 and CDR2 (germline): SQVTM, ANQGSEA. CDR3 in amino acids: CSAGPQGEDGYTF. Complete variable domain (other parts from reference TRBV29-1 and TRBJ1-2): SAVISQKPSRDICQRGTSLTIQCQVDSQVTMMFWYRQQPGQSLTLIATANQGSEATYESGFVIDKFPISRPNLTFSTLTVSNMSPEDSSIYLCSAGPQGEDGYTFGSGTRLTVV.

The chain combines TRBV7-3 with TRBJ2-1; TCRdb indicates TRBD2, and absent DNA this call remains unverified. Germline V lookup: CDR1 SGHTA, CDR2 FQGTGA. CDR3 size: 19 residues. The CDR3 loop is CASSFTGLAGDPTYNEQFF.

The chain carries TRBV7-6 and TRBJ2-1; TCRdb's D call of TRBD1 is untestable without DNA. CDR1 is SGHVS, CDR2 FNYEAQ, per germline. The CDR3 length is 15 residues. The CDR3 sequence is CASSISGGAYNEQFF.

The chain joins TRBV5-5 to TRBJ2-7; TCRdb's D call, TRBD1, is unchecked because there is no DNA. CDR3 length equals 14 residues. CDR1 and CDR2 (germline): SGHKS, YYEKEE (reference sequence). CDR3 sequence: CASSLGVGGYEQYF.

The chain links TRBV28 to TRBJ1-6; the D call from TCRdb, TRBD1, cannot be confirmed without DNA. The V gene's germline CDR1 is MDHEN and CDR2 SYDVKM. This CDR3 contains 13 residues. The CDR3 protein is CASSTGGVGPLHF.

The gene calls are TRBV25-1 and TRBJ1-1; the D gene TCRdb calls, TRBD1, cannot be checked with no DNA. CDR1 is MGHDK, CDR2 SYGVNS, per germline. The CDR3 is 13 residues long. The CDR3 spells CASRGGRNTEAFF.

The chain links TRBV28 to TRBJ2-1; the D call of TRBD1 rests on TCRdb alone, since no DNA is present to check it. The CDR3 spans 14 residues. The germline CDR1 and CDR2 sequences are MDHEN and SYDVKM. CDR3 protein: CASRQETSYNEQFF.

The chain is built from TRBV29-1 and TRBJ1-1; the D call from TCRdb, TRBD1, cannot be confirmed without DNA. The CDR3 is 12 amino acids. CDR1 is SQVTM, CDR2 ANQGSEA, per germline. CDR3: CSVGTGNTEAFF. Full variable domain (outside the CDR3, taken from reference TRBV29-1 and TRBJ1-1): SAVISQKPSRDICQRGTSLTIQCQVDSQVTMMFWYRQQPGQSLTLIATANQGSEATYESGFVIDKFPISRPNLTFSTLTVSNMSPEDSSIYLCSVGTGNTEAFFGQGTRLTVV.

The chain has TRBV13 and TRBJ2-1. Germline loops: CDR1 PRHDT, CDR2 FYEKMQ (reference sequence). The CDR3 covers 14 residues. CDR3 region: CASSSQGLYNEQFF.

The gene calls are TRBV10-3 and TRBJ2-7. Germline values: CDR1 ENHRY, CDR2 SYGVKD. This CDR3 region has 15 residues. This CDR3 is CAISEETGSSYEQYF.

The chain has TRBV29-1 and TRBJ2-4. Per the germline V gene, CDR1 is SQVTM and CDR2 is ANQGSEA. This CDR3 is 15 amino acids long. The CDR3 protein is CSVAGVIGAKNIQYF.

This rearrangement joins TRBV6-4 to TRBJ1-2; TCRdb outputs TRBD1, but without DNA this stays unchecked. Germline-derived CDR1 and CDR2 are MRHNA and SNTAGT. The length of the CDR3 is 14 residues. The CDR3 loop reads CASSEGQGADGYTF.

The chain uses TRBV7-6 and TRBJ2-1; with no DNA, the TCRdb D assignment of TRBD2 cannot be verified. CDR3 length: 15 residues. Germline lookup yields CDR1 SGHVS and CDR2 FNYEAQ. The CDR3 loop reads CASSLDISGIEEQFF.

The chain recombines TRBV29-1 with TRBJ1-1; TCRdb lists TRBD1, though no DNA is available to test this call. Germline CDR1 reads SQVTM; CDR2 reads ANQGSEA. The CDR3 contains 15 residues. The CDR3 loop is CSVGGDIVLYTEAFF.

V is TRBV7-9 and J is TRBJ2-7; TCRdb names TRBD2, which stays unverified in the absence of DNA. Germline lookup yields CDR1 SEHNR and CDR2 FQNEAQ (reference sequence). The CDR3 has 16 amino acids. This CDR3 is CASSFGTTRVTYEQYF. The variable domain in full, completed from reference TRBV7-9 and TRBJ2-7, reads DTGVSQNPRHKITKRGQNVTFRCDPISEHNRLYWYRQTLGQGPEFLTYFQNEAQLEKSRLLSDRFSAERPKGSFSTLEIQRTEQGDSAMYLCASSFGTTRVTYEQYFGPGTRLTVT.

CDR3 in amino acids: CASTSTSNEQFF. The chain combines TRBV12-3 or TRBV12-4 with TRBJ2-1. This CDR3 is built from 12 residues.

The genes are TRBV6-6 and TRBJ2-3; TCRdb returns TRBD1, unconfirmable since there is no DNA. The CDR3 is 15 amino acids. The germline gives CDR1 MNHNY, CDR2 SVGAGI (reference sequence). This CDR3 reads CASRLGTNRPDTQYF.

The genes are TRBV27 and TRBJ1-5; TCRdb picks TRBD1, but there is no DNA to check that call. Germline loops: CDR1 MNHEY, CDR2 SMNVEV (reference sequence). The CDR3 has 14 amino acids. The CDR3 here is CASSLDRGNQPQHF.

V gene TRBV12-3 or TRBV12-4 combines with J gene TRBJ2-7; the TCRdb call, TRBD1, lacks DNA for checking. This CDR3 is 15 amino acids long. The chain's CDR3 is CASSLLTGPPYEQYF.

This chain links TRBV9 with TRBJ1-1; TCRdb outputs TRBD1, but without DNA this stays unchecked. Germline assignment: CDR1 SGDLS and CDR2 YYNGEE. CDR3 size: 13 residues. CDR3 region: CASSTGMNTEAFF.

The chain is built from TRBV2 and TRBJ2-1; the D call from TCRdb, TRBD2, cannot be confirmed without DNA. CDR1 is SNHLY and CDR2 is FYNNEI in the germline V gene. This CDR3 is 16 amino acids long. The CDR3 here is CASSETSGRAYNEQFF. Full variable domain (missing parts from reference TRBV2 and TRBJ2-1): EPEVTQTPSHQVTQMGQEVILRCVPISNHLYFYWYRQILGQKVEFLVSFYNNEISEKSEIFDDQFSVERPDGSNFTLKIRSTKLEDSAMYFCASSETSGRAYNEQFFGPGTRLTVL.

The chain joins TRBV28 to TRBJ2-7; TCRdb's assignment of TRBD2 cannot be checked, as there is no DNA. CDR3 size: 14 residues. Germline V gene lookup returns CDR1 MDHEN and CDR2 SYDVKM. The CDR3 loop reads CASSLGPGGHEQYF.

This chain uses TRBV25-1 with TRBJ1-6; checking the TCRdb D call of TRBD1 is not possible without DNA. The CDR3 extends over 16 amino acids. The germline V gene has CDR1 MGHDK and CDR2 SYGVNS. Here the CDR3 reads CASSDLQGARPPPLHF.